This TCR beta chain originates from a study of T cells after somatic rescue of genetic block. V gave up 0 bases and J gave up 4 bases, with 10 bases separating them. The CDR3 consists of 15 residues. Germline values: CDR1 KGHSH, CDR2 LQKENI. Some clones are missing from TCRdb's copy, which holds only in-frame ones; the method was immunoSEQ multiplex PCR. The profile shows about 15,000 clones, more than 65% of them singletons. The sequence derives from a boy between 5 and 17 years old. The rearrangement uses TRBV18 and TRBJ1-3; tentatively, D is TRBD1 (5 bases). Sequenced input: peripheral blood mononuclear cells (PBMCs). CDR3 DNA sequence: TGTGCCAGCTCACCACCTATCGGGGCAGGAAACACCATATATTTT. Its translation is CASSPPIGAGNTIYF. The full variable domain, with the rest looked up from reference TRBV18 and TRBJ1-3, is NAGVMQNPRHLVRRRGQEARLRCSPMKGHSHVYWYRQLPEEGLKFMVYLQKENIIDESGMPKERFSAEFPKEGPSILRIQQVVRGDSAAYFCASSPPIGAGNTIYFGEGSWLTVV.